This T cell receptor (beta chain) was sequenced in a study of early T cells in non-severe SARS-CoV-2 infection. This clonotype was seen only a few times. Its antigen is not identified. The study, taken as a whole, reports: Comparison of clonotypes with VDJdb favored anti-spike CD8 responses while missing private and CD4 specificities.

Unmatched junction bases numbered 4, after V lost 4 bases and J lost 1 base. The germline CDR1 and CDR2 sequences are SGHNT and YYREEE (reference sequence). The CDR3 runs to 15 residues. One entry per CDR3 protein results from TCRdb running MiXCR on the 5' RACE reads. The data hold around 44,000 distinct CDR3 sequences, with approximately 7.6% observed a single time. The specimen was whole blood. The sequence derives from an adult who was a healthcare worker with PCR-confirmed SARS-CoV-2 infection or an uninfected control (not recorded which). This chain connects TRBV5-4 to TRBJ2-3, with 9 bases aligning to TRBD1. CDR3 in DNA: TGTGCCAGCAGCCCGAGGACAGGGGGCACAGATACGCAGTATTTT. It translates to CASSPRTGGTDTQYF.